The 13 T cell receptor beta chains listed next were all sequenced from one sample in a study of blood T cells in healthy people across ages. A second PCR of 7 to 11 cycles used a sample-barcoded 5' primer and a J-beta primer mix. Via MiXCR, TCRdb re-called the 5' RACE reads, giving one row per CDR3 protein. The sample contains more than 1 million distinct CDR3 sequences, over 35% of which appear only once. Specimen: blood. All receptors derive from a woman between 55 and 75 years old in good health.

This clonotype was counted between two and nine times. The chain employs TRBV6-4 and TRBJ1-5; D is undetermined. Per germline, CDR1 MRHNA and CDR2 SNTAGT. V was clipped by 2 bases and J by 4 bases, with 6 bases between them. The CDR3 has 13 residues. CDR3 in DNA: TGTGCCAGCAGTGACAGGGCTAATCAGCCCCAGCATTTT. This translates into CASSDRANQPQHF.

This clonotype was detected only a few times. This chain joins TRBV27 and TRBJ2-3, with 9 bases lining up with TRBD1. V shed 4 bases, J shed 4 bases, and the junction held 21 bases outside the gene matches. The germline gives CDR1 MNHEY, CDR2 SMNVEV (reference sequence). The CDR3 has 20 amino acids. The CDR3 bases are TGTGCCAGCAGTTCACCCACGGGACAGGGATCTATCGAGTCGCCAGATACGCAGTATTTT. Amino acids: CASSSPTGQGSIESPDTQYF.

This clonotype occurred a few times. This sequence joins TRBV15 and TRBJ2-1, with D perhaps TRBD2 (5 bases). Per the germline V gene, CDR1 is LNHNV and CDR2 is YYDKDF (reference sequence). There are 15 residues in the CDR3. Trimming stripped 7 bases from V and 5 bases from J, with 18 bases between. CDR3: CATKLGESEDNEQFF. The CDR3 DNA follows: TGTGCCACCAAACTAGGAGAGTCGGAGGACAATGAGCAGTTCTTC. Complete variable domain (other parts from reference TRBV15 and TRBJ2-1): DAMVIQNPRYQVTQFGKPVTLSCSQTLNHNVMYWYQQKSSQAPKLLFHYYDKDFNNEADTPDNFQSRRPNTSFCFLDIRSPGLGDTAMYLCATKLGESEDNEQFFGPGTRLTVL.

This clonotype was detected a few times. This chain's CDR3 is CASSRGQGAGEKLFF. DNA for the CDR3: TGTGCCAGCAGTCGGGGACAGGGGGCAGGCGAAAAACTGTTTTTT. The chain uses TRBV2 and TRBJ1-4, with 12 nucleotides matching TRBD1. Trimming took 5 bases from V and 8 from J; bases not matched to a gene: 6. The CDR3 runs to 15 residues. The germline V gene encodes CDR1 SNHLY and CDR2 FYNNEI.

In this sample, this clonotype turned up a few times. The rearrangement uses TRBV27 and TRBJ1-6; D call uncertain. Germline-derived CDR1 and CDR2 are MNHEY and SMNVEV (reference sequence). V was clipped by 4 bases and J by 6 bases, with 10 bases between them. The length of the CDR3 is 14 residues. The CDR3 DNA reads as TGTGCCAGCAGTTCGGACCTGGGTAATTCACCCCTCCACTTT. Protein product: CASSSDLGNSPLHF.

The chain couples TRBV15 to TRBJ2-4; 13 bases line up with TRBD2. The J call may be incorrect, as the DNA end agrees better with TRBJ2-5. Germline CDR1 and CDR2: LNHNV and YYDKDF (reference sequence). This CDR3 is built from 16 residues. The CDR3 nucleotides read TGTGCCACCAGCAGAGTACTAGCGGGAGGGCAAGAGACCCAGTACTTC. Encoded protein: CATSRVLAGGQETQYF.

The CDR3 DNA reads as TGTGCCAGCAGCCCAGCGGTTTACGGCTACGAGCAGTACTTC. As protein: CASSPAVYGYEQYF. This chain uses TRBV5-5 with TRBJ2-7; D possibly corresponds to TRBD2 (5 bases). Germline V gene lookup returns CDR1 SGHKS and CDR2 YYEKEE (reference sequence). The CDR3 contains 14 residues. The V end lost 4 bases, the J end lost 3 bases, and 14 bases lay between the germline ends.

The chain combines TRBV30 with TRBJ2-5, with D uncertain. The end of the DNA fits TRBJ2-7 better, so the J call may be wrong. The CDR3 is made up of 12 amino acids. Germline CDR1 is GTSNPN and CDR2 is SVGIG (reference sequence). CDR3 residues: CAWSWASHEQYF. CDR3 nucleotide sequence: TGTGCCTGGAGTTGGGCGTCCCACGAGCAGTACTTC.

The rearrangement links TRBV15 to TRBJ2-7, with 10 positions matching TRBD2. The CDR3 covers 14 residues. From germline, CDR1 is LNHNV and CDR2 YYDKDF (reference sequence). Germline trimming cut 2 bases from V and 5 bases from J; bases unmatched to any gene: 3. CDR3 nucleotide sequence: TGTGCCACCAGCAGAAGACTAGCGGGTCACGAGCAGTACTTC. Translation: CATSRRLAGHEQYF.

V usage is TRBV20-1 and J usage is TRBJ2-5; no firm D call. This CDR3 is built from 14 residues. V was pared by 0 bases and J by 4 bases, with 12 bases between. Germline V CDR1 and CDR2: DFQATT, SNEGSKA (reference sequence). The CDR3 region is CSARDGRSLETQYF. CDR3 DNA: TGCAGTGCTAGAGATGGGCGGTCTCTAGAGACCCAGTACTTC.

The CDR3 loop reads CATSDFGSGTDTQYF. CDR3 coding DNA: TGTGCCACCAGTGATTTCGGTTCGGGAACAGATACGCAGTATTTT. V gene TRBV24-1 combines with J gene TRBJ2-3, with D possibly being TRBD2 (5 bases). V lost 1 base and J 3 bases, leaving 10 bases between the germline ends. This CDR3 spans 15 amino acids. Germline assignment: CDR1 KGHDR and CDR2 SFDVKD.

The sample holds a few counts of this clonotype. This chain links TRBV7-3 with TRBJ2-2; D uncertain. The V gene's germline CDR1 is SGHTA and CDR2 FQGTGA. Trimming removed 5 bases at V and 7 bases at J, with 8 bases between. This CDR3 is 12 amino acids long. CDR3 sequence (DNA): TGTGCCAGCAGCCACCCTGGCGGGGAGCTGTTTTTT. Translated: CASSHPGGELFF. The full variable domain, rest sourced from reference TRBV7-3 and TRBJ2-2, is GAGVSQTPSNKVTEKGKYVELRCDPISGHTALYWYRQSLGQGPEFLIYFQGTGAADDSGLPNDRFFAVRPEGSVSTLKIQRTERGDSAVYLCASSHPGGELFFGEGSRLTVL.

There are a few counts of this clonotype. The rearrangement links TRBV7-8 to TRBJ2-7, with 7 nucleotides matching TRBD1. The CDR3 covers 16 residues. J gave up 0 bases and V 0 bases, and 5 bases lay outside the gene matches. Germline-derived CDR1 and CDR2 are SGHVS and FQNEAQ. Written as DNA, the CDR3 is TGTGCCAGCAGCTTAGCGGAAGGGGGCCGCTCCTACGAGCAGTACTTC. Protein sequence: CASSLAEGGRSYEQYF.